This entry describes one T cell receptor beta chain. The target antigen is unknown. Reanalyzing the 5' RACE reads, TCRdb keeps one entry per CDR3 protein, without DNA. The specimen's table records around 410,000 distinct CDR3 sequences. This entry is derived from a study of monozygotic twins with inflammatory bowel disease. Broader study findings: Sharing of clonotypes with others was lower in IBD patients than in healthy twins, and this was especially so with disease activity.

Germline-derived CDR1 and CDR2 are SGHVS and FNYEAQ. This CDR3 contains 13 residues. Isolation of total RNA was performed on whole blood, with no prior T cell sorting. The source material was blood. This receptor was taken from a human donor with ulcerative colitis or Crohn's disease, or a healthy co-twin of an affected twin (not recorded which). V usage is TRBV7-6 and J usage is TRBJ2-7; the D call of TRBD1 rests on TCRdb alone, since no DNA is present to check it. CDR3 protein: CASSLQGFEEQYF. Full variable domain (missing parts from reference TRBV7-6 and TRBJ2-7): GAGVSQSPRYKVTKRGQDVALRCDPISGHVSLYWYRQALGQGPEFLTYFNYEAQQDKSGLPNDRFSAERPEGSISTLTIQRTEQRDSAMYRCASSLQGFEEQYFGPGTRLTVT.